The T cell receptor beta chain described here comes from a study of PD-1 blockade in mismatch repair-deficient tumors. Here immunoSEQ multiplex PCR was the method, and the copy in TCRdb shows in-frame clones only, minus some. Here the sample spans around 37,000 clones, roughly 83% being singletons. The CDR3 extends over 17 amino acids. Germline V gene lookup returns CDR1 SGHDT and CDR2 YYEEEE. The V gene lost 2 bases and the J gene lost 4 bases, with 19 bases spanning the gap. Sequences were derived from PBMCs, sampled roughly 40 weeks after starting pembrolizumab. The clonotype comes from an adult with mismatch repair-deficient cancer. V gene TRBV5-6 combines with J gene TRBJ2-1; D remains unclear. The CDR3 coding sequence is TGTGCCAGCAGCTTAGGTGGAATGAACAGAGATTACAATGAGCAGTTCTTC. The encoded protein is CASSLGGMNRDYNEQFF.